Listed below are T cell receptor beta chains from one sample, sequenced in a study of blood T cell repertoires in COVID-19. Assay: immunoSEQ multiplex PCR; the TCRdb copy retains only in-frame clones and omits some. The table records hundreds of thousands of clones, roughly 84% of them present only once. Sequenced: PBMCs or T cells enriched from blood (not recorded which). All receptors come from a woman in her thirties or forties who had recovered from COVID-19. Both conserved end residues are part of each CDR3. A D gene is named only where the DNA matches it firmly. Expanded clones are given a class, and other clones once, few, many or no size at all.

>TRBJ2-5|TRBV7-9|NA|14|NA
TGTGCCAGCAGCTTATTACGAGGAAAAGAGACCCAGTACTTC
CASSLLRGKETQYF
>TRBJ1-2|TRBV11-2|TRBD1|15|NA
TGTGCCAGCAGTCCTAGGACAGGGAAAGGCTATGGCTACACCTTC
CASSPRTGKGYGYTF
>TRBJ2-1|TRBV19|TRBD2|19|once
TGTGCCAGTAGTACCCCGCTTAGCGGGAGGGCCTCGAGGTACAATGAGCAGTTCTTC
CASSTPLSGRASRYNEQFF
>TRBJ2-7|TRBV5-1|TRBD1|15|NA
TGCGCCAGCAGCGGAGACAGGGATTTTGGGGACGAGCAGTACTTC
CASSGDRDFGDEQYF
>TRBJ2-1|TRBV19|NA|15|NA
TGTGCCAGTAGTCTGCCGGGACTCCCCTACAATGAGCAGTTCTTC
CASSLPGLPYNEQFF
>TRBJ1-2|TRBV30|TRBD1|14|few
TGTGCCTGGAGGCATGGACAGGGGGGAGGGGGCTACACCTTC
CAWRHGQGGGGYTF
>TRBJ1-1|TRBV3-1/TRBV3-2|NA|12|NA
TGTGCCAGTACAGGGTCATACACTGAAGCTTTCTTT
CASTGSYTEAFF
>TRBJ2-1|TRBV7-6|TRBD2|15|once
TGTGCCAGCAGCACCGGACTAGCGGGAGCGAGTGAGCAGTTCTTC
CASSTGLAGASEQFF
>TRBJ2-2|TRBV19|TRBD1|16|NA
TGTGCCAGTAGTATAGTTAACAGGGGTTACACCGGGGAGCTGTTTTTT
CASSIVNRGYTGELFF
>TRBJ2-2|TRBV5-1|TRBD1|17|NA
TGCGCCAGCAGCTTGGCGCCCTCCGGGACAGGGTTCGGGGAGCTGTTTTTT
CASSLAPSGTGFGELFF
>TRBJ1-5|TRBV10-1|NA|13|NA
TGCGCCAGCGAATACAGGGTTGATCAGCCCCAGCATTTT
CASEYRVDQPQHF
>TRBJ1-4|TRBV6-5|NA|13|NA
TGTGCCAGCAGGGGGCCGGCTAATGAAAAACTGTTTTTT
CASRGPANEKLFF
>TRBJ1-3|TRBV6-5|NA|15|NA
TGTGCCAGCAGTTTTCTCGGGGTGGCTGGAAACACCATATATTTT
CASSFLGVAGNTIYF
>TRBJ1-5|TRBV19|NA|14|NA
TGTGCCAGTAGTATAGCAACAGGGACTCAGCCCCAGCATTTT
CASSIATGTQPQHF
>TRBJ1-4|TRBV5-4|NA|14|few
TGTGCCAGCAGCTTCGGACGGGAAAATGAAAAACTGTTTTTT
CASSFGRENEKLFF
>TRBJ1-1|TRBV29-1|TRBD1|12|NA
TGCAGCGGAAACAGGGGAAACACTGAAGCTTTCTTT
CSGNRGNTEAFF
>TRBJ1-1|TRBV19|NA|14|NA
TGTGCCAGTAGTATGAGGCAAGTGAACACTGAAGCTTTCTTT
CASSMRQVNTEAFF
>TRBJ1-6|TRBV3-1/TRBV3-2|NA|14|NA
TGTGCCAGCAGCCAAGAGTGGGGCGCTTCACCCCTCCACTTT
CASSQEWGASPLHF
>TRBJ1-6|TRBV30|NA|15|once
TGTGCCTGGAGGGCAGCGAGCTCCTATAATTCACCCCTCCACTTT
CAWRAASSYNSPLHF
>TRBJ1-2|TRBV28|NA|14|few
TGTGCCAGCAGTGACCCCGCCCCGGGTGTTGGCTACACCTTC
CASSDPAPGVGYTF
>TRBJ2-1|TRBV11-2|NA|14|NA
TGTGCCAGCAGCTTAGCCGCCCTCGGGAATGAGCAGTTCTTC
CASSLAALGNEQFF
>TRBJ2-7|TRBV5-4|TRBD2|14|NA
TGTGCCAGCAGCTCCTATAGCGGGATATACGAGCAGTACTTC
CASSSYSGIYEQYF
>TRBJ1-6|TRBV6-1|TRBD1|14|NA
TGTGCCAGCAGTGATGCAGGGGGCGGATCACCCCTCCACTTT
CASSDAGGGSPLHF
>TRBJ2-7|TRBV5-1|TRBD2|14|NA
TGCGCCAGCAGCTTTTTAGCGGGAGCGGACGAGCAGTACTTC
CASSFLAGADEQYF
>TRBJ2-5|TRBV6-2/TRBV6-3|TRBD2|15|NA
TGTGCCAGCAGTTACCAGCGGGAGGGCCGTGAGACCCAGTACTTC
CASSYQREGRETQYF
>TRBJ2-2|TRBV28|NA|13|once
TGTGCCAGCAATCACGGGATCACCGGGGAGCTGTTTTTT
CASNHGITGELFF
>TRBJ2-3|TRBV5-1|NA|18|NA
TGCGCCAGCAGCTTGGCCGGAGGCAATTGGGCCCGCACAGATACGCAGTATTTT
CASSLAGGNWARTDTQYF
>TRBJ2-6|TRBV9|TRBD2|19|few
TGTGCCAGCAGCGTGCGGGGGGATTTTACCCACTCTGGGGCCAACGTCCTGACTTTC
CASSVRGDFTHSGANVLTF
>TRBJ2-5|TRBV5-1|TRBD2|15|NA
TGCGCCAGCAGCTCCGGGACTAGCGGCCAAGAGACCCAGTACTTC
CASSSGTSGQETQYF
>TRBJ1-3|TRBV10-3|NA|14|few
TGTGCCATCAGTGAGCCAAACGGTGGTAACACCATATATTTT
CAISEPNGGNTIYF
>TRBJ1-1|TRBV5-4|NA|13|NA
TGTGCCAGCAGCTTGGACCCAGGCAGGGAAGCTTTCTTT
CASSLDPGREAFF
>TRBJ1-2|TRBV30|NA|12|NA
TGTGCCTGGATAGGGGGTTCCTATGGCTACACCTTC
CAWIGGSYGYTF
>TRBJ2-3|TRBV11-2|TRBD2|17|NA
TGTGCCAGCAGCCCTACGGCGGTAGCGGGAGCAGCAGATACGCAGTATTTT
CASSPTAVAGAADTQYF
>TRBJ2-5|TRBV19|TRBD2|16|NA
TGTGCCAGTAGTCTCCAATTTACTAGCGGGGGGGAGACCCAGTACTTC
CASSLQFTSGGETQYF
>TRBJ2-1|TRBV7-6|NA|17|NA
TGTGCCAGCAGCTTAGAAACGGCTTGGAGCTCCTACAATGAGCAGTTCTTC
CASSLETAWSSYNEQFF
>TRBJ1-6|TRBV28|TRBD1|16|NA
TGTGCCAGCACCTTAGCGACCGGGACAGGGAACTCACCCCTCCACTTT
CASTLATGTGNSPLHF
>TRBJ1-3|TRBV9|NA|15|NA
TGTGCCAGCAGCGTATCCCCCGGCTCTGGAAACACCATATATTTT
CASSVSPGSGNTIYF
>TRBJ1-1|TRBV27|TRBD1|14|NA
TGTGCCACCAACCGGGACAGCAAGCACACTGAAGCTTTCTTT
CATNRDSKHTEAFF
>TRBJ2-5|TRBV5-1|TRBD2|18|NA
TGCGCCAGCTCCTCGGGACTAGAAAATTTTCGGTCCCAAGAGACCCAGTACTTC
CASSSGLENFRSQETQYF
>TRBJ2-1|TRBV27|TRBD2|16|NA
TGTGCCAGCAGCCCCGGGACTAGAAAGAAAAACAATGAGCAGTTCTTC
CASSPGTRKKNNEQFF
>TRBJ2-7|TRBV29-1|TRBD2|13|NA
TGCAGCGCCGTAAATAGCGGGAGCCACGAGCAGTACTTC
CSAVNSGSHEQYF
>TRBJ1-4|TRBV7-9|NA|13|NA
TGTGCCAGCAGCTTAGGGGCGCACGAAAAACTGTTTTTT
CASSLGAHEKLFF
>TRBJ2-5|TRBV7-2|TRBD1|16|NA
TGTGCCAGCAGCTCCCGGGACAGGGGAAACCAAGAGACCCAGTACTTC
CASSSRDRGNQETQYF
>TRBJ1-2|TRBV11-2|NA|14|NA
TGTGCCAGCAGCTTAACGGACAGTTTGGGCGGCTACACCTTC
CASSLTDSLGGYTF